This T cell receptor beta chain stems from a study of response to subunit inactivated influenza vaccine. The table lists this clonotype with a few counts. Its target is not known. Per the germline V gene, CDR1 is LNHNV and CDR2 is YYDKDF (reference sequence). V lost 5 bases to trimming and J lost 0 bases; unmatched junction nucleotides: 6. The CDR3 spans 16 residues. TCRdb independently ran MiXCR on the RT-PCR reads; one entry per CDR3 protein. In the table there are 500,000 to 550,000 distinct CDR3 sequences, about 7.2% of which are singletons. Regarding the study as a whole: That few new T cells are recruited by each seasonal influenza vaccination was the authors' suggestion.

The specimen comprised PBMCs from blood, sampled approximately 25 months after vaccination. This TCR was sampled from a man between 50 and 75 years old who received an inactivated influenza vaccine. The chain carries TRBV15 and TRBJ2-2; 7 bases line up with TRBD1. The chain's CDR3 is CATSPTGTANTGELFF. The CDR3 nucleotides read TGTGCCACCAGCCCAACGGGGACAGCGAACACCGGGGAGCTGTTTTTT.